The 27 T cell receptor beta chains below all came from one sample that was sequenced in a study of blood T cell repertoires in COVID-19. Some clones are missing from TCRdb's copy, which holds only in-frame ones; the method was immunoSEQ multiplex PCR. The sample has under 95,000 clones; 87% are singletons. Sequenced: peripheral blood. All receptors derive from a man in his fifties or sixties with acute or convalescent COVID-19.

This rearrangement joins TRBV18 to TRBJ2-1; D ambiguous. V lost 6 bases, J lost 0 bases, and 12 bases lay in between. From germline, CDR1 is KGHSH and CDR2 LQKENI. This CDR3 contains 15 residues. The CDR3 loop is CASSQDRSSYNEQFF. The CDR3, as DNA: TGTGCCAGCTCGCAAGACCGGAGCTCCTACAATGAGCAGTTCTTC.

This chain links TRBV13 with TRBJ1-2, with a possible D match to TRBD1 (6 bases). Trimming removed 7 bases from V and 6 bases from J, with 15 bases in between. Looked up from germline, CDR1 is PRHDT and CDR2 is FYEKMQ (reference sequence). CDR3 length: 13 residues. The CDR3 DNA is TGTGCCAGCACTATGGGGGCGATGAATGGCTACACCTTC. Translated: CASTMGAMNGYTF. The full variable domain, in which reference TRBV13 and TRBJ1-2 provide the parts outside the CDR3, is AAGVIQSPRHLIKEKRETATLKCYPIPRHDTVYWYQQGPGQDPQFLISFYEKMQSDKGSIPDRFSAQQFSDYHSELNMSSLELGDSALYFCASTMGAMNGYTFGSGTRLTVV.

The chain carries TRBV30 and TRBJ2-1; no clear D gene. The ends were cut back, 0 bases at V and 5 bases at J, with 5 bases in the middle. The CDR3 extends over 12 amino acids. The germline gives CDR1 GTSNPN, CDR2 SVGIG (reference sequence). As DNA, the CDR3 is TGTGCCTGGAGTGTAATAAACAATGAGCAGTTCTTC. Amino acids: CAWSVINNEQFF.

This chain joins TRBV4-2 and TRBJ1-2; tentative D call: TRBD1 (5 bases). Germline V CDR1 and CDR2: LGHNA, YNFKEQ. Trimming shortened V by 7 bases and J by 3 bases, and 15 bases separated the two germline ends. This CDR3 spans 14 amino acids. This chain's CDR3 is CASNVGVIDYGYTF. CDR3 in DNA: TGTGCCAGCAATGTAGGGGTGATTGACTATGGCTACACCTTC.

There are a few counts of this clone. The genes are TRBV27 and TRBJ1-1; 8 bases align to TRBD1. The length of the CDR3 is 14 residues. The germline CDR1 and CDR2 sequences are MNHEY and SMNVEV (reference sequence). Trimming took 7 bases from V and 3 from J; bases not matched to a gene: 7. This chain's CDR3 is CASTSDRADTEAFF. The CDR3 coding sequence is TGTGCCAGCACGTCGGACAGGGCGGACACTGAAGCTTTCTTT.

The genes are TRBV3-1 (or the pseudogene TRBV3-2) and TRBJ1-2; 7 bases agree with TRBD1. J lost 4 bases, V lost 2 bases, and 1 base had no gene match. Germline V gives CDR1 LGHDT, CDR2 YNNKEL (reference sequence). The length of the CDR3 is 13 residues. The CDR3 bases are TGTGCCAGCAGCCAACGGACAGGCTATGGCTACACCTTC. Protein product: CASSQRTGYGYTF.

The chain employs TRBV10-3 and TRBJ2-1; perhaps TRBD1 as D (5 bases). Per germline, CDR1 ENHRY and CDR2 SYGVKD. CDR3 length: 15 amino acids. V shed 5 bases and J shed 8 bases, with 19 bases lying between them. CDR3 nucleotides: TGTGCCATCAGTACCCCCAGAGTGGCACAGGATGAGCAGTTCTTC. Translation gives CAISTPRVAQDEQFF.

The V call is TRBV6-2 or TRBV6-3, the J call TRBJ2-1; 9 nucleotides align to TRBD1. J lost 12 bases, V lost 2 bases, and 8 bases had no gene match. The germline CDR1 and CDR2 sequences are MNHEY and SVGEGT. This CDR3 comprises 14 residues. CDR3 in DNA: TGTGCCAGCAGTTACCGGGACAGGGTCGTCGGGCAGTTCTTC. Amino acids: CASSYRDRVVGQFF.

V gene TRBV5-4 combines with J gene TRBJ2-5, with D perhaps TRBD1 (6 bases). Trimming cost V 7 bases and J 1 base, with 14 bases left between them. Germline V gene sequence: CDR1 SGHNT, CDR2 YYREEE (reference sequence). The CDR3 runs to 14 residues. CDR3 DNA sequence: TGTGCCAGCCAAGCTCAAGGGGGCCAAGAGACCCAGTACTTC. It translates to CASQAQGGQETQYF.

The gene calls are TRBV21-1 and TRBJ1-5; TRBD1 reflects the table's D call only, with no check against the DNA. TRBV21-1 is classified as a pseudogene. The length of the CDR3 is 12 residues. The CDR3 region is CASSIPFQPQHF. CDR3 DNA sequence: TGTGCCAGCAGCATCCCATTTCAGCCCCAGCATTTT.

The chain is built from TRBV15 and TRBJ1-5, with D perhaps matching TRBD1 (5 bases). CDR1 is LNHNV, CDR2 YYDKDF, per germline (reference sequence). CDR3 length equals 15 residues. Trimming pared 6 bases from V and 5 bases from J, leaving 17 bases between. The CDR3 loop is CATSNGHWDDQPQHF. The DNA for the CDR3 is TGTGCCACCAGTAACGGACATTGGGATGATCAGCCCCAGCATTTT. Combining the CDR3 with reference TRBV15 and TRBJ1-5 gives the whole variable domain DAMVIQNPRYQVTQFGKPVTLSCSQTLNHNVMYWYQQKSSQAPKLLFHYYDKDFNNEADTPDNFQSRRPNTSFCFLDIRSPGLGDTAMYLCATSNGHWDDQPQHFGDGTRLSIL.

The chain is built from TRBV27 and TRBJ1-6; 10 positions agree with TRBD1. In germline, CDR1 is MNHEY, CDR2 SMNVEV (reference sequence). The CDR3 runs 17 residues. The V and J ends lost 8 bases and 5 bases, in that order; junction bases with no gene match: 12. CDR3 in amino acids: CASSRDRGVKNNSPLHF. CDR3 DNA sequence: TGTGCCAGCTCCCGGGACAGGGGCGTTAAGAATAATTCACCCCTCCACTTT.

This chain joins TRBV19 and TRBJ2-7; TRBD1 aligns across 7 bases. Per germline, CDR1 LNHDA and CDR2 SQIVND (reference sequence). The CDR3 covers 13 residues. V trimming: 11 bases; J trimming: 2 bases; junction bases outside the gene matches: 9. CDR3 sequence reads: CASRQGGTYEQYF. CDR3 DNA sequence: TGTGCCTCTAGACAGGGTGGAACCTACGAGCAGTACTTC.

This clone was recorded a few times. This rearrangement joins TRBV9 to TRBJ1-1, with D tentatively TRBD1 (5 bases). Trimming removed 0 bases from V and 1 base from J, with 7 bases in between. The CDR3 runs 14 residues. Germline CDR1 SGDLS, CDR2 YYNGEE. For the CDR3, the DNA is TGTGCCAGCAGCGTAGATCAGGGGAACACTGAAGCTTTCTTT. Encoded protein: CASSVDQGNTEAFF.

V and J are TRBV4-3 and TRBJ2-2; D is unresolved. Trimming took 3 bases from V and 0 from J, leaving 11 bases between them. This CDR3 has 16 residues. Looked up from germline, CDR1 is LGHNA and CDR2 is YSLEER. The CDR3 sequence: CASSHSAASNTGELFF. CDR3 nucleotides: TGCGCCAGCAGCCACAGCGCGGCCTCGAACACCGGGGAGCTGTTTTTT.

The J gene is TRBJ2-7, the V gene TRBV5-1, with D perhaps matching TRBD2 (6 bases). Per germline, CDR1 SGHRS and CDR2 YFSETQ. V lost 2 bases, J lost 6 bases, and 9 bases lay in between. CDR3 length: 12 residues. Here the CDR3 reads CASSLNGGEQYF. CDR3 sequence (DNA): TGCGCCAGCAGCTTAAACGGGGGCGAGCAGTACTTC.

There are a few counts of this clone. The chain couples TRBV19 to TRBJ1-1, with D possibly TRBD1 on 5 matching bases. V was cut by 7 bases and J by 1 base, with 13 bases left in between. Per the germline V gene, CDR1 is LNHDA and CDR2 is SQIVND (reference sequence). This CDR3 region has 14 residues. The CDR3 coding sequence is TGTGCCAGTACCCAGGGCATTCCGAACACTGAAGCTTTCTTT. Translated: CASTQGIPNTEAFF. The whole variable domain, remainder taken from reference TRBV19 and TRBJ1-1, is DGGITQSPKYLFRKEGQNVTLSCEQNLNHDAMYWYRQDPGQGLRLIYYSQIVNDFQKGDIAEGYSVSREKKESFPLTVTSAQKNPTAFYLCASTQGIPNTEAFFGQGTRLTVV.

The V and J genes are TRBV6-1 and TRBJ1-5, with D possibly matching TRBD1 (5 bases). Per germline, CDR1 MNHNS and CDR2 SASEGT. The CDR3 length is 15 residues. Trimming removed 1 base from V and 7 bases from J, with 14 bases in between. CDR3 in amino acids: CASSEGGLGVQPQHF. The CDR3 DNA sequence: TGTGCCAGCAGTGAAGGTGGGTTAGGGGTCCAGCCCCAGCATTTT.

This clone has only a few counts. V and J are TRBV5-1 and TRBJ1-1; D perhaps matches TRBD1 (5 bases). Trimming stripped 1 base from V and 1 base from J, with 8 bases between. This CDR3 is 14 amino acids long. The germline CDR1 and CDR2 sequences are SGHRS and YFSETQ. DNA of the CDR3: TGCGCCAGCAGCTTGATTGGGGCGAACACTGAAGCTTTCTTT. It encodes CASSLIGANTEAFF.

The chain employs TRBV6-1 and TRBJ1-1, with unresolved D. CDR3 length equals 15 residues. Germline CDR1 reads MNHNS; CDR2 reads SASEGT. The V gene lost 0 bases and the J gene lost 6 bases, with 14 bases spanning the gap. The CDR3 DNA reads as TGTGCCAGCAGTGAAGCGGGCTCGAAGACCGCTGAAGCTTTCTTT. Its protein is CASSEAGSKTAEAFF.

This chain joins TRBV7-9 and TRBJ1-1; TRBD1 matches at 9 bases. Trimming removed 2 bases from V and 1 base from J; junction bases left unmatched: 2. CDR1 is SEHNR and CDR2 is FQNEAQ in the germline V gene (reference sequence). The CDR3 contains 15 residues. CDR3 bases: TGTGCCAGCAGCTTATGGGACAGGGAGAACACTGAAGCTTTCTTT. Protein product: CASSLWDRENTEAFF.

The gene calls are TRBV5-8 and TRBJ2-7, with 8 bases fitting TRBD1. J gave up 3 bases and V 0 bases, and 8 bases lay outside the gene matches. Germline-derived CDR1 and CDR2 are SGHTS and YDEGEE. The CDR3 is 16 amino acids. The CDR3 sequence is CASSLADRVGRYEQYF. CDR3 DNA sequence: TGTGCCAGCAGCTTGGCGGACAGGGTGGGGCGCTACGAGCAGTACTTC.

The CDR3 sequence is CASSPSYPDRPPQHF. CDR3 bases: TGTGCCAGCAGTCCCTCATATCCCGACAGACCGCCCCAGCATTTT. The chain has TRBV6-5 and TRBJ1-5; tentative D call: TRBD1 (5 bases). CDR3 length equals 15 residues. From germline, CDR1 is MNHEY and CDR2 SVGAGI. Trimming removed 5 bases at V and 9 bases at J, with 20 bases between.

CDR3 protein: CASSSGQTYEQYF. CDR3 bases: TGTGCCAGTTCCTCGGGACAGACCTACGAGCAGTACTTC. This rearrangement joins TRBV27 to TRBJ2-7, with 7 bases identical to TRBD1. CDR3 length: 13 residues. The ends lost 9 bases at V and 2 bases at J; junction bases unmatched: 7. The germline CDR1 and CDR2 sequences are MNHEY and SMNVEV (reference sequence).

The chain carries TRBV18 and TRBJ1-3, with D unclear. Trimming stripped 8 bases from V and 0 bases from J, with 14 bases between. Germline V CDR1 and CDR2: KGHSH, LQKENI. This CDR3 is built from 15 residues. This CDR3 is CASTPETLSGNTIYF. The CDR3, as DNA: TGTGCCAGCACCCCGGAGACTCTCTCTGGAAACACCATATATTTT.

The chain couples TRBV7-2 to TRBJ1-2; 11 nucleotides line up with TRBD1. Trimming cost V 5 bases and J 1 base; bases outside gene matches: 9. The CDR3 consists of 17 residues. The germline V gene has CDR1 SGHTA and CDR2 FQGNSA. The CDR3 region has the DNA TGTGCCAGCAGCCTCCGGGACAGGGGGTTTAGTAACTATGGCTACACCTTC. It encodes CASSLRDRGFSNYGYTF.

CDR3 in DNA: TGTGCCAATGAGCGGGACAGGGGGAAACCCATGAACTACACCTTC. Translated, it gives CANERDRGKPMNYTF. The chain joins TRBV2 to TRBJ1-2; 11 positions match TRBD1. J was trimmed by 10 bases and V by 10 bases; bases with no gene match: 17. This CDR3 has 15 amino acids. Per the germline V gene, CDR1 is SNHLY and CDR2 is FYNNEI.